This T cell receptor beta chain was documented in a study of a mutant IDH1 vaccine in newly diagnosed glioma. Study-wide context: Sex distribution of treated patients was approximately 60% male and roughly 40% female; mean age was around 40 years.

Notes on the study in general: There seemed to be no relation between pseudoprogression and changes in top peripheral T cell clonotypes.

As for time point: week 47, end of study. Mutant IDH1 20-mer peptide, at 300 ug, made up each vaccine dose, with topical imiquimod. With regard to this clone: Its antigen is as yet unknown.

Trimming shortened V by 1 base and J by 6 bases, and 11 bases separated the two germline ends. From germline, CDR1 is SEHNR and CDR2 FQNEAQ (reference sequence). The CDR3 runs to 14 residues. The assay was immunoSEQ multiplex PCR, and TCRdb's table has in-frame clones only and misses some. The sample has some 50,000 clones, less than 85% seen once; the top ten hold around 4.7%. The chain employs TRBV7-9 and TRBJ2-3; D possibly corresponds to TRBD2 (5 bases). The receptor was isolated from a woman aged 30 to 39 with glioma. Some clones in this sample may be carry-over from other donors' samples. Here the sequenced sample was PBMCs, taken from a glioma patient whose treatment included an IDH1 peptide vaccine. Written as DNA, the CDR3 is TGTGCCAGCAGCTTAGACGGGGAGCCGGATACGCAGTATTTT. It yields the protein CASSLDGEPDTQYF.